The sequence of this T cell receptor (beta chain) was determined in a study of shared clonotypes between healthy human individuals. The CDR3 totals 16 residues. Germline V gene lookup returns CDR1 SEHNR and CDR2 FQNEAQ (reference sequence). Trimming took 4 bases from V and 2 from J, leaving 15 bases between them. TCRdb keeps only in-frame clones here, not all; method: immunoSEQ multiplex PCR. Of more than 2,000,000 clones listed, approximately 90% are singletons. The receptor was isolated from a man younger than 30 in good health. Sequenced material: naive CD4+ T cells sorted from blood. This sample's subset: CD45RA+ positively selected. The J gene is TRBJ1-3, the V gene TRBV7-9; D ambiguous. The DNA for the CDR3 is TGTGCCAGCAGCTCCCGCAAGGATCGGACTGGAAACACCATATATTTT. Amino acid sequence: CASSSRKDRTGNTIYF.